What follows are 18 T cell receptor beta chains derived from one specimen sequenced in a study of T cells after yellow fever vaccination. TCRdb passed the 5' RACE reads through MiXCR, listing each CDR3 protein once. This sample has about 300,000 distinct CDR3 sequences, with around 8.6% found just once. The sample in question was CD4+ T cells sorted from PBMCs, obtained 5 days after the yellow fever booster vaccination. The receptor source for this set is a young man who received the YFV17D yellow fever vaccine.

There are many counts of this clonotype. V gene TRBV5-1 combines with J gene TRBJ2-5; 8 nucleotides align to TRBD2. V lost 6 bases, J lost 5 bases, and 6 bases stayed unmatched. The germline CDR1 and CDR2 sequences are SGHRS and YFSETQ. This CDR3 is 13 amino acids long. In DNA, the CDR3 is TGCGCCAGCATTCCTAGCGGGTCGGAGACCCAGTACTTC. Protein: CASIPSGSETQYF.

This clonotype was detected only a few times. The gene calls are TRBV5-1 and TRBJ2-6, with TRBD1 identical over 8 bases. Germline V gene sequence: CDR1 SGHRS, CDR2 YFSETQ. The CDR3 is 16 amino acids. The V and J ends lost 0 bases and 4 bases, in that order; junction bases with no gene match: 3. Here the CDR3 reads CASSLAQGAGANVLTF. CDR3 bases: TGCGCCAGCAGCTTGGCGCAGGGGGCAGGGGCCAACGTCCTGACTTTC.

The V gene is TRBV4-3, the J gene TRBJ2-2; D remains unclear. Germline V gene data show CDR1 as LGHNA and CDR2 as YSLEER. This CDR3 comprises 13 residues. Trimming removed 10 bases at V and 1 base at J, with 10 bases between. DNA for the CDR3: TGCGCCACCAGGCTAGAGAACACCGGGGAGCTGTTTTTT. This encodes CATRLENTGELFF.

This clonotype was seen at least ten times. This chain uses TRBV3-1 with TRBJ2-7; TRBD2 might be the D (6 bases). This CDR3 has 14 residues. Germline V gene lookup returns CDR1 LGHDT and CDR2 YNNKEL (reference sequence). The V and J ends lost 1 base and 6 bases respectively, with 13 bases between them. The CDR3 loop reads CASSQGMRAGEQYV. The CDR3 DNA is TGTGCCAGCAGCCAAGGGATGCGAGCGGGCGAGCAGTACGTC.

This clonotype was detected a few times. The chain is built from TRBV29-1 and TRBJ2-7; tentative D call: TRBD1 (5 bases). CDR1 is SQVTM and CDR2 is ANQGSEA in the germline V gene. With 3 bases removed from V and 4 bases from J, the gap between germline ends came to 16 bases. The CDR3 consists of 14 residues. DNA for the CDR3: TGCAGCGTTGACGTAGGACAAGGGCGGTACGAGCAGTACTTC. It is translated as CSVDVGQGRYEQYF.

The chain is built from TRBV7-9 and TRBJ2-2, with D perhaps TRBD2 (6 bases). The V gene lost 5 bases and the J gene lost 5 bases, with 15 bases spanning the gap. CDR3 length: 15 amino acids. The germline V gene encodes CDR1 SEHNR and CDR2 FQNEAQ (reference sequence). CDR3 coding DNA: TGTGCCAGCAGCCGGGGGTCTAGCCCTACCGGGGAGCTGTTTTTT. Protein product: CASSRGSSPTGELFF.

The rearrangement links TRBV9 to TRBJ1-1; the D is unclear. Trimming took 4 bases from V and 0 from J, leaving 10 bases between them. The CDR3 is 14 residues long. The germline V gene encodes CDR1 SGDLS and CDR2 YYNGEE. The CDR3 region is CASSLSRMNTEAFF. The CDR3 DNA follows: TGTGCCAGCAGCCTCTCTCGGATGAACACTGAAGCTTTCTTT.

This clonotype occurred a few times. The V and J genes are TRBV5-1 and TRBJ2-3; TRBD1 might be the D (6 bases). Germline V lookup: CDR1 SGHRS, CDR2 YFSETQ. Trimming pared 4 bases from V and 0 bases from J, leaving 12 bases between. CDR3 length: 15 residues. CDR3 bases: TGCGCCAGCAGCGGGGACATGTACAGCACAGATACGCAGTATTTT. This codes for CASSGDMYSTDTQYF.

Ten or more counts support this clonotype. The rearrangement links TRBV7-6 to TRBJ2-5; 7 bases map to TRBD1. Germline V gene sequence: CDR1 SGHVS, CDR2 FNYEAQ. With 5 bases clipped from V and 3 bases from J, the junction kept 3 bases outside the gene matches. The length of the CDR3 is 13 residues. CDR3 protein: CASSEGQKETQYF. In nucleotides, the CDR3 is TGTGCCAGCAGCGAGGGACAGAAAGAGACCCAGTACTTC.

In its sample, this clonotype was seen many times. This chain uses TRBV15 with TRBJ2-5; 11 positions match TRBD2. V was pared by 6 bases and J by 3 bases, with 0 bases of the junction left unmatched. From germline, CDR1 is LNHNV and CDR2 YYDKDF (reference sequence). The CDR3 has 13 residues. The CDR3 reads CATRLAGEETQYF. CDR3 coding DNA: TGTGCCACCAGACTAGCGGGGGAAGAGACCCAGTACTTC.

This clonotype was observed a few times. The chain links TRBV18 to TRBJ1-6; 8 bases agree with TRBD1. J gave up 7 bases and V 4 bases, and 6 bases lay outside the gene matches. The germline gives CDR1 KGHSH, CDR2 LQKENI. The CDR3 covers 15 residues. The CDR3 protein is CASSQGQVGNSPLHF. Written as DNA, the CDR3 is TGTGCCAGCTCACAGGGACAGGTGGGAAATTCACCCCTCCACTTT.

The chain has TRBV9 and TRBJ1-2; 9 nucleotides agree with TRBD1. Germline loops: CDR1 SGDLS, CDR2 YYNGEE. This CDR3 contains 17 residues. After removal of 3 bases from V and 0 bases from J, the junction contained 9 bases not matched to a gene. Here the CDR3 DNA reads TGTGCCAGCAGCGGGGGACAGGGTAAGAAAACTAACTATGGCTACACCTTC. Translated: CASSGGQGKKTNYGYTF.

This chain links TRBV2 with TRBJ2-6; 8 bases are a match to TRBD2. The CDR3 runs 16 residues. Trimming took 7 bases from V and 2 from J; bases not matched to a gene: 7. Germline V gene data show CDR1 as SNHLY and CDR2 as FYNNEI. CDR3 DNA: TGTGCCAGCACCCCCGGGGGGGAGGCTGGGGCCAACGTCCTGACTTTC. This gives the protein CASTPGGEAGANVLTF.

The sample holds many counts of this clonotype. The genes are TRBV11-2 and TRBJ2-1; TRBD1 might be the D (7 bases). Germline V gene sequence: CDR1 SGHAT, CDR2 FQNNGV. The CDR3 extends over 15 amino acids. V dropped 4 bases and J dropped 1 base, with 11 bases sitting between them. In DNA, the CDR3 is TGTGCCAGCAGCTCGGCGGGACAGTCCTACAATGAGCAGTTCTTC. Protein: CASSSAGQSYNEQFF. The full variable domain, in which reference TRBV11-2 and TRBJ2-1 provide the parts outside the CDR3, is EAGVAQSPRYKIIEKRQSVAFWCNPISGHATLYWYQQILGQGPKLLIQFQNNGVVDDSQLPKDRFSAERLKGVDSTLKIQPAKLEDSAVYLCASSSAGQSYNEQFFGPGTRLTVL.

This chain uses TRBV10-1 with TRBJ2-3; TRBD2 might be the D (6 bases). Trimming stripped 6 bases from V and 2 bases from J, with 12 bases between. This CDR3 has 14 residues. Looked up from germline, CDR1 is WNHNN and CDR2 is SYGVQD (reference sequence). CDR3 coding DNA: TGCGCCAGCAGCGCGGGGACCGTCACAGATACGCAGTATTTT. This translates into CASSAGTVTDTQYF.

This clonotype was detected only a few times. The CDR3 spells CASSQRRAGDTQYF. CDR3 nucleotide sequence: TGTGCCAGCAGCCAAAGGCGGGCGGGAGATACGCAGTATTTT. This chain uses TRBV7-3 with TRBJ2-3; possible D gene TRBD2, 5 bases. V was clipped by 5 bases and J by 5 bases, with 14 bases between them. CDR1 and CDR2 (germline): SGHTA, FQGTGA. This CDR3 region has 14 residues.

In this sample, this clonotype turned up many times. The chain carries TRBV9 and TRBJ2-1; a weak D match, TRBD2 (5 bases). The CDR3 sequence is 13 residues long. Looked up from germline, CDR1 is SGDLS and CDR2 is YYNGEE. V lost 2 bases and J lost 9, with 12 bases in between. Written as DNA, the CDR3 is TGTGCCAGCAGCGTGACTACTAGTTCTGAGCAGTTCTTC. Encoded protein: CASSVTTSSEQFF.

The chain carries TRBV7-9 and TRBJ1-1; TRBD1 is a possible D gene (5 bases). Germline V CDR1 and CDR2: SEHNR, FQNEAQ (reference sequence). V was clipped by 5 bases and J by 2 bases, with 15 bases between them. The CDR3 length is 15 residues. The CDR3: CASSPTGTANTEAFF. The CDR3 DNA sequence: TGTGCCAGCAGCCCCACGGGGACGGCTAACACTGAAGCTTTCTTT.